Following are 30 T cell receptor beta chains from one sample sequenced in a study of blood T cell repertoires in COVID-19. The assay was immunoSEQ multiplex PCR, and TCRdb's table has in-frame clones only and misses some. The data hold about 210,000 clones, with over 60% observed a single time. The source material was peripheral blood. The receptors here all came from a woman in her 70s with acute or convalescent COVID-19.

This clone has a single count. The V gene is TRBV5-1, the J gene TRBJ2-2; TRBD1 agrees at 7 bases. V trimming: 0 bases; J trimming: 0 bases; junction bases outside the gene matches: 2. The germline V gene has CDR1 SGHRS and CDR2 YFSETQ. The CDR3 is 16 residues long. In nucleotides, the CDR3 is TGCGCCAGCAGCTTGGGGACAGGAACGAACACCGGGGAGCTGTTTTTT. Its protein product is CASSLGTGTNTGELFF. Full variable domain (outside the CDR3, taken from reference TRBV5-1 and TRBJ2-2): KAGVTQTPRYLIKTRGQQVTLSCSPISGHRSVSWYQQTPGQGLQFLFEYFSETQRNKGNFPGRFSGRQFSNSRSEMNVSTLELGDSALYLCASSLGTGTNTGELFFGEGSRLTVL.

The chain recombines TRBV12-5 with TRBJ1-1, with 7 nucleotides matching TRBD1. This CDR3 spans 13 amino acids. J gave up 8 bases and V 6 bases, and 9 bases lay outside the gene matches. The germline V gene encodes CDR1 LGHNT and CDR2 FRNRAP. CDR3 protein: CASGQDRVLEAFF. CDR3 in DNA: TGTGCTAGTGGCCAAGACAGGGTTTTGGAAGCTTTCTTT.

The genes are TRBV10-1 and TRBJ1-1; possibly TRBD1 for D (5 bases). With 4 bases removed from V and 1 base from J, the gap between germline ends came to 10 bases. There are 14 residues in the CDR3. Germline CDR1 is WNHNN and CDR2 is SYGVQD (reference sequence). The CDR3 loop is CASSGGTENTEAFF. In nucleotides, the CDR3 is TGCGCCAGCAGTGGCGGGACGGAGAACACTGAAGCTTTCTTT.

The rearrangement links TRBV6-5 to TRBJ1-2; 8 bases align to TRBD1. Germline trimming cut 6 bases from V and 8 bases from J; bases unmatched to any gene: 5. Germline-derived CDR1 and CDR2 are MNHEY and SVGAGI. CDR3 length: 12 residues. The CDR3 bases are TGTGCCAGCAGAGCAGGGGGCGGGGGCTACACCTTC. Amino acids: CASRAGGGGYTF.

This clone appeared once. V gene TRBV11-2 combines with J gene TRBJ1-2; D unclear. V was clipped by 8 bases and J by 2 bases, with 12 bases between them. From germline, CDR1 is SGHAT and CDR2 FQNNGV. This CDR3 has 13 amino acids. CDR3 amino acids: CASQDNSNYGYTF. The CDR3 DNA reads as TGTGCCAGCCAAGATAACAGCAACTATGGCTACACCTTC.

This chain links TRBV30 with TRBJ2-3; a possible D gene is TRBD1 (5 bases). The CDR3 totals 16 residues. Germline V gene sequence: CDR1 GTSNPN, CDR2 SVGIG (reference sequence). Trimming stripped 5 bases from V and 0 bases from J, with 18 bases between. The CDR3 DNA reads as TGTGCCTGGTACCCCAAAGGGGCGCCTAGCACAGATACGCAGTATTTT. It is translated as CAWYPKGAPSTDTQYF. The whole variable domain, filled in from reference TRBV30 and TRBJ2-3, reads SQTIHQWPATLVQPVGSPLSLECTVEGTSNPNLYWYRQAAGRGLQLLFYSVGIGQISSEVPQNLSASRPQDRQFILSSKKLLLSDSGFYLCAWYPKGAPSTDTQYFGPGTRLTVL.

This rearrangement joins TRBV27 to TRBJ2-5; 11 bases are shared with TRBD2. The germline V gene has CDR1 MNHEY and CDR2 SMNVEV (reference sequence). After removal of 5 bases from V and 4 bases from J, the junction contained 9 bases not matched to a gene. The CDR3 length is 16 residues. In DNA, the CDR3 is TGTGCCAGCAGTCCCCCTCGACTAGCGGGGACAGAGACCCAGTACTTC. Translating gives CASSPPRLAGTETQYF.

CDR3: CASSLGQGNYGYTF. The CDR3 region has the DNA TGTGCCAGCAGCTTAGGGCAGGGAAACTATGGCTACACCTTC. The chain employs TRBV7-9 and TRBJ1-2; D may be TRBD1 (5 bases). Germline values: CDR1 SEHNR, CDR2 FQNEAQ (reference sequence). This CDR3 has 14 amino acids. V dropped 1 base and J dropped 2 bases, with 8 bases sitting between them.

The chain employs TRBV6-2 or TRBV6-3 and TRBJ2-7; D is uncertain. Germline-derived CDR1 and CDR2 are MNHEY and SVGEGT. V dropped 4 bases and J dropped 2 bases, with 6 bases sitting between them. The CDR3 loop spans 12 amino acids. Here the CDR3 DNA reads TGTGCCAGCAGTTCCGACACCTACGAGCAGTACTTC. Its translation: CASSSDTYEQYF.

The J gene is TRBJ2-5, the V gene TRBV7-2, with a weak D call TRBD1 (5 bases). Between the trimmed V and J ends, which lost 1 base and 2 bases, there was a span of 8 bases. Per the germline V gene, CDR1 is SGHTA and CDR2 is FQGNSA. There are 14 residues in the CDR3. The CDR3 protein is CTSSLDRRQETQYF. The CDR3 nucleotides are TGTACCAGCAGCTTAGACAGGCGACAAGAGACCCAGTACTTC.

The chain uses TRBV7-8 and TRBJ1-4, with D unresolved. From germline, CDR1 is SGHVS and CDR2 FQNEAQ. The CDR3 has 14 amino acids. Between the trimmed V and J ends, which lost 3 bases and 1 base, there was a span of 6 bases. CDR3: CASSLTGTNEKLFF. The CDR3 DNA reads TGTGCCAGCAGCTTGACGGGAACTAATGAAAAACTGTTTTTT.

The V and J genes are TRBV30 and TRBJ1-2, with TRBD1 matching over 7 bases. CDR3 size: 13 residues. V trimming: 4 bases; J trimming: 4 bases; junction bases outside the gene matches: 6. Germline V CDR1 and CDR2: GTSNPN, SVGIG (reference sequence). CDR3 bases: TGTGCCTGGACCCTACGGACAGGCTATGGCTACACCTTC. Protein sequence: CAWTLRTGYGYTF.

The chain links TRBV6-6 to TRBJ2-5; weak D call: TRBD2 (6 bases). The CDR3 is 14 residues long. From germline, CDR1 is MNHNY and CDR2 SVGAGI (reference sequence). The V and J ends lost 6 bases and 4 bases respectively, with 15 bases between them. Here the CDR3 DNA reads TGTGCCAGCAGCACTGGAAGCGGGCGAGAGACCCAGTACTTC. Protein sequence: CASSTGSGRETQYF.

Only a few counts were recorded for this clone. This rearrangement joins TRBV10-3 to TRBJ2-1; D remains unclear. Trimming cost V 3 bases and J 13 bases, with 13 bases left between them. This CDR3 spans 12 amino acids. Germline CDR1 is ENHRY and CDR2 is SYGVKD. CDR3 DNA sequence: TGTGCCATCAGTGAAGAGGCACGCTCTCAGTTCTTC. This encodes CAISEEARSQFF.

The rearrangement uses TRBV6-5 and TRBJ1-2; 7 positions match TRBD1. The germline gives CDR1 MNHEY, CDR2 SVGAGI. J was trimmed by 5 bases and V by 9 bases; bases with no gene match: 12. CDR3 size: 14 residues. The CDR3 here is CASSYRGGGYGYTF. CDR3 sequence (DNA): TGTGCCAGTTCCTACCGAGGGGGCGGGTATGGCTACACCTTC.

This clone appeared once. The chain recombines TRBV5-8 with TRBJ2-5; 7 bases agree with TRBD1. Unmatched junction bases numbered 14, after V lost 4 bases and J lost 5 bases. The CDR3 consists of 16 residues. Looked up from germline, CDR1 is SGHTS and CDR2 is YDEGEE. DNA of the CDR3: TGTGCCAGCAGCATCGGGACAGCGTCCGATGGGGAGACCCAGTACTTC. It is translated as CASSIGTASDGETQYF.

The chain has TRBV11-2 and TRBJ2-7; 7 nucleotides match TRBD1. This CDR3 comprises 16 residues. The V gene end was trimmed by 6 bases and the J gene end by 5 bases; junction bases not matched to a gene: 16. Germline CDR1 reads SGHAT; CDR2 reads FQNNGV. The CDR3 protein is CASRGWGQGGVHEQYF. CDR3 nucleotides: TGTGCCAGCAGGGGATGGGGTCAAGGGGGCGTTCACGAGCAGTACTTC.

The V gene is TRBV5-8, the J gene TRBJ1-2; the match to TRBD1 covers 7 bases. The germline V gene has CDR1 SGHTS and CDR2 YDEGEE. The V segment lost 4 bases and the J segment 5 bases; nucleotides outside the gene matches: 11. The CDR3 covers 15 residues. The CDR3 region has the DNA TGTGCCAGCAGCCGCCCGGGGGACAGAACTTATGGCTACACCTTC. It encodes CASSRPGDRTYGYTF. Full variable domain (missing parts from reference TRBV5-8 and TRBJ1-2): EAGVTQSPTHLIKTRGQQATLRCSPISGHTSVYWYQQALGLGLQFLLWYDEGEERNRGNFPPRFSGRQFPNYSSELNVNALELEDSALYLCASSRPGDRTYGYTFGSGTRLTVV.

The rearrangement joins TRBV19 to TRBJ2-5; 8 positions agree with TRBD2. CDR3 length: 14 residues. Trimming removed 3 bases from V and 3 bases from J; junction bases left unmatched: 3. Germline CDR1 LNHDA, CDR2 SQIVND (reference sequence). The CDR3 coding sequence is TGTGCCAGTAGTATGATCGGGGGGGAAGAGACCCAGTACTTC. As protein: CASSMIGGEETQYF.

In this sample, this clone turned up a few times. The chain couples TRBV30 to TRBJ1-5; D is unresolved. The ends were cut back, 0 bases at V and 1 base at J, with 4 bases in the middle. CDR3 length equals 13 residues. Germline V CDR1 and CDR2: GTSNPN, SVGIG (reference sequence). CDR3 DNA sequence: TGTGCCTGGAGTGTCGGGAGCAATCAGCCCCAGCATTTT. Amino acids: CAWSVGSNQPQHF.

This clone has more than one count but fewer than ten. The chain employs TRBV24-1 and TRBJ2-1, with D unresolved. V was shortened by 6 bases and J by 1 base, with 3 bases between the two germline ends. CDR3 size: 12 residues. Germline V gene lookup returns CDR1 KGHDR and CDR2 SFDVKD. CDR3 residues: CATSLSYNEQFF. The CDR3, as DNA: TGTGCCACCAGTTTATCCTACAATGAGCAGTTCTTC.

Comments on this clone: This sample includes further DNA sequences coding for the same CDR3. The chain has TRBV5-1 and TRBJ2-5, with a possible D match to TRBD2 (7 bases). Trimming shortened V by 0 bases and J by 3 bases, and 9 bases separated the two germline ends. CDR1 is SGHRS, CDR2 YFSETQ, per germline. The CDR3 covers 14 residues. The CDR3 bases are TGCGCCAGCAGCTTGGGAGGGGGGGAAGAGACCCAGTACTTC. Translated: CASSLGGGEETQYF.

The chain's CDR3 is CGVTRGGQPQHF. DNA for the CDR3: TGTGGGGTAACAAGGGGTGGTCAGCCCCAGCATTTT. The V call is TRBV6-5, the J call TRBJ1-5, with a tentative D call TRBD1 (5 bases). This CDR3 has 12 amino acids. Germline CDR1 MNHEY, CDR2 SVGAGI.

This rearrangement joins TRBV3-1 (or the pseudogene TRBV3-2) to TRBJ2-5; 9 bases fit TRBD2. Trimming took 0 bases from V and 4 from J; bases not matched to a gene: 12. In germline, CDR1 is LGHDT, CDR2 YNNKEL (reference sequence). The CDR3 totals 18 residues. Written as DNA, the CDR3 is TGTGCCAGCAGCCAAGAGGATAGCGGGGGCAGAAGGGTAGAGACCCAGTACTTC. It codes for CASSQEDSGGRRVETQYF.

The chain carries TRBV3-1 (or the pseudogene TRBV3-2) and TRBJ1-5, with TRBD1 as a possible D gene (6 bases). V was pared by 5 bases and J by 4 bases, with 15 bases between. Germline V CDR1 and CDR2: LGHDT, YNNKEL (reference sequence). This CDR3 is 15 amino acids long. The CDR3 DNA reads TGTGCCAGCAGCGCCCGGGGGGGCGGGAATCAGCCCCAGCATTTT. This sequence encodes CASSARGGGNQPQHF.

This clone was seen a handful of times. The V call is TRBV2, the J call TRBJ1-2; D possibly corresponds to TRBD1 (5 bases). This CDR3 spans 16 amino acids. The ends were cut back, 6 bases at V and 5 bases at J, with 22 bases in the middle. From germline, CDR1 is SNHLY and CDR2 FYNNEI. CDR3 sequence reads: CASSREERRTTYGYTF. CDR3 DNA: TGTGCCAGCAGCCGGGAGGAGCGGAGGACAACATATGGCTACACCTTC.

The chain carries TRBV7-6 and TRBJ2-5, with 10 bases fitting TRBD2. CDR1 is SGHVS and CDR2 is FNYEAQ in the germline V gene. The CDR3 runs to 15 residues. V lost 5 bases to trimming and J lost 1 base; unmatched junction nucleotides: 4. The CDR3 nucleotides read TGTGCCAGCAGCCCAAGGACTAGCGGCCAAGAGACCCAGTACTTC. Its translation is CASSPRTSGQETQYF.

The chain links TRBV6-2 or TRBV6-3 to TRBJ2-3; 10 bases match TRBD2. V lost 6 bases and J lost 1; bases outside the gene matches: 10. The CDR3 totals 17 residues. Per the germline V gene, CDR1 is MNHEY and CDR2 is SVGEGT. The CDR3: CASRPISSGGRTDTQYF. For the CDR3, the DNA is TGTGCCAGCAGGCCTATCTCTAGCGGGGGTCGCACAGATACGCAGTATTTT.

The chain combines TRBV2 with TRBJ1-2, with 10 positions matching TRBD1. The CDR3 is 14 residues long. Germline assignment: CDR1 SNHLY and CDR2 FYNNEI. J was trimmed by 11 bases and V by 7 bases; bases with no gene match: 13. Here the CDR3 reads CASKPVVGQGRYTF. CDR3 bases: TGTGCCAGCAAACCGGTGGTGGGACAGGGGAGGTACACCTTC.

The gene calls are TRBV10-3 and TRBJ1-5; D possibly corresponds to TRBD1 (5 bases). The CDR3 sequence is 14 residues long. V gave up 0 bases and J gave up 7 bases, with 10 bases separating them. CDR1 ENHRY and CDR2 SYGVKD come from the germline V gene. CDR3 coding DNA: TGTGCCATCAGTGAGTCTTCGGGGGAACAGCCCCAGCATTTT. Residues: CAISESSGEQPQHF.